This is a list of T cell receptor beta chains from one sample in a study of CD8+ T cells in alopecia areata. Some clones are missing from TCRdb's copy, which holds only in-frame ones; the method was immunoSEQ multiplex PCR. This sample has 150,000 to 200,000 clones; 60% occur once, and the top ten carry around 0.92%. The material sequenced was CD4+ T cells sorted from blood, taken at week 24, from a patient treated with tofacitinib. The receptors were sampled from a human donor with alopecia areata. The CDR3 runs from the conserved cysteine through the conserved F or W. Fields, in order: D gene, J gene, V gene, clone size, CDR3 protein, CDR3 DNA. A D gene is named only where the DNA matches it firmly. Clone size is shown for a subset of rows, as once, few, many or a class of expanded clone.

D: NA
J: TRBJ2-2
V: TRBV2
size: NA
CDR3: CASSQTETGELFF
DNA: TGTGCCAGCTCGCAGACTGAAACCGGGGAGCTGTTTTTT

D: NA
J: TRBJ2-6
V: TRBV7-2
size: NA
CDR3: CASSLDPVLTF
DNA: TGTGCCAGCAGCTTGGACCCGGTCCTGACTTTC

D: NA
J: TRBJ1-1
V: TRBV14
size: few
CDR3: CASSQVAPFMNTEAFF
DNA: TGTGCCAGCAGCCAAGTAGCACCCTTCATGAACACTGAAGCTTTCTTT

D: NA
J: TRBJ1-1
V: TRBV4-2
size: NA
CDR3: CASSPRRGGTEAFF
DNA: TGTGCCAGCAGCCCCCGGCGGGGGGGGACTGAAGCTTTCTTT

D: NA
J: TRBJ1-2
V: TRBV6-5
size: few
CDR3: CASSNPGRGGYTF
DNA: TGTGCCAGCAGTAACCCGGGACGAGGAGGCTACACCTTC

D: NA
J: TRBJ1-1
V: TRBV30
size: once
CDR3: CAWSVTMNTEAFF
DNA: TGTGCCTGGAGTGTGACAATGAACACTGAAGCTTTCTTT

D: NA
J: TRBJ1-1
V: TRBV30
size: NA
CDR3: CAWSERGGTEAFF
DNA: TGTGCCTGGAGTGAACGGGGCGGCACTGAAGCTTTCTTT

D: TRBD2
J: TRBJ2-3
V: TRBV2
size: NA
CDR3: CASSRTSGSTDTQYF
DNA: TGTGCCAGCAGTCGGACTAGCGGTAGCACAGATACGCAGTATTTT

D: TRBD1
J: TRBJ2-7
V: TRBV7-2
size: NA
CDR3: CASRLNRGTSYEQYF
DNA: TGTGCCAGCAGACTAAACAGGGGGACCTCCTACGAGCAGTACTTC

D: NA
J: TRBJ2-3
V: TRBV5-1
size: NA
CDR3: CASSLSRGPTKLTDTQYF
DNA: TGCGCCAGCAGCTTGTCGCGGGGGCCTACAAAACTCACAGATACGCAGTATTTT

D: NA
J: TRBJ1-2
V: TRBV7-9
size: once
CDR3: CASSQSVYGYTF
DNA: TGTGCCAGCAGCCAGAGTGTCTATGGCTACACCTTC

D: NA
J: TRBJ1-2
V: TRBV11-2
size: NA
CDR3: CASSLRGYPNYGYTF
DNA: TGTGCCAGCAGCTTGCGTGGATACCCTAACTATGGCTACACCTTC

D: TRBD2
J: TRBJ2-5
V: TRBV5-1
size: few
CDR3: CASSSGGSGYQETQYF
DNA: TGCGCCAGCAGCAGCGGCGGTAGCGGGTACCAAGAGACCCAGTACTTC

D: NA
J: TRBJ1-4
V: TRBV4-3
size: few
CDR3: CASSQGLGKEKLFF
DNA: TGCGCCAGCAGCCAAGGCCTGGGGAAGGAAAAACTGTTTTTT

D: TRBD2
J: TRBJ2-1
V: TRBV9
size: few
CDR3: CASSPRRQLAGGWNEQFF
DNA: TGTGCCAGCAGCCCGCGGAGACAACTAGCGGGGGGGTGGAATGAGCAGTTCTTC

D: NA
J: TRBJ1-2
V: TRBV29-1
size: NA
CDR3: CSAAGAGWGYTF
DNA: TGCAGCGCAGCGGGGGCAGGCTGGGGCTACACCTTC

D: NA
J: TRBJ2-7
V: TRBV15
size: NA
CDR3: CATSRGKGTYEQYF
DNA: TGTGCCACCAGCAGAGGTAAGGGCACCTACGAGCAGTACTTC

D: NA
J: TRBJ1-2
V: TRBV5-5
size: NA
CDR3: CASSVETVYGYTF
DNA: TGTGCCAGCAGCGTAGAGACAGTCTATGGCTACACCTTC

D: TRBD2
J: TRBJ2-3
V: TRBV29-1
size: few
CDR3: CSVEGGASGGHTDTQYF
DNA: TGCAGCGTTGAAGGCGGAGCTAGCGGGGGGCACACAGATACGCAGTATTTT

D: NA
J: TRBJ1-4
V: TRBV30
size: few
CDR3: CAWSGRATPTNEKLFF
DNA: TGTGCCTGGTCGGGTAGAGCGACTCCAACTAATGAAAAACTGTTTTTT

D: NA
J: TRBJ1-1
V: TRBV4-3
size: NA
CDR3: CASSQGTALNTEAFF
DNA: TGCGCCAGCAGCCAAGGGACAGCTCTGAACACTGAAGCTTTCTTT

D: TRBD1
J: TRBJ2-7
V: TRBV29-1
size: NA
CDR3: CSVAGQPGQIYEQYF
DNA: TGCAGCGTTGCCGGACAACCGGGACAGATATACGAGCAGTACTTC

D: TRBD1
J: TRBJ2-7
V: TRBV2
size: NA
CDR3: CASRPGQLLPYEQYF
DNA: TGTGCCAGCAGGCCGGGACAGCTTCTCCCCTACGAGCAGTACTTC